The TCR beta chain described here comes from a study of PD-1 blockade in classical Hodgkin lymphoma. Study observations and caveats: A reduction in baseline TCR diversity was reportedly seen in newly diagnosed patients relative to healthy donors. Repertoire difference causes, possibly disease activity or prior therapy, remain undefined.

The V end lost 6 bases, the J end lost 0 bases, and 8 bases lay between the germline ends. The CDR3 runs to 13 residues. Germline lookup yields CDR1 SNHLY and CDR2 FYNNEI. Time point given: newly diagnosed, previously untreated cHL patient sample. From thawed PBMCs, CD8+ T cells were isolated by magnetic negative selection. For comparison, PBMCs from newly diagnosed, untreated classical Hodgkin lymphoma were used. Generated by immunoSEQ multiplex PCR, the TCRdb table keeps only in-frame clones and is missing some. The table lists fewer than 5,500 clones, about 90% of them singletons, with under 25% in the top ten. Notes on this clone: Its antigen is undetermined.

The TCR comes from a human donor with classical Hodgkin lymphoma. Material for sequencing was CD8+ T cells from blood. The chain employs TRBV2 and TRBJ1-1; tentatively, D is TRBD1 (5 bases). CDR3 nucleotides: TGTGCCAGCAGACAGGTCATGAACACTGAAGCTTTCTTT. Translating it yields CASRQVMNTEAFF.